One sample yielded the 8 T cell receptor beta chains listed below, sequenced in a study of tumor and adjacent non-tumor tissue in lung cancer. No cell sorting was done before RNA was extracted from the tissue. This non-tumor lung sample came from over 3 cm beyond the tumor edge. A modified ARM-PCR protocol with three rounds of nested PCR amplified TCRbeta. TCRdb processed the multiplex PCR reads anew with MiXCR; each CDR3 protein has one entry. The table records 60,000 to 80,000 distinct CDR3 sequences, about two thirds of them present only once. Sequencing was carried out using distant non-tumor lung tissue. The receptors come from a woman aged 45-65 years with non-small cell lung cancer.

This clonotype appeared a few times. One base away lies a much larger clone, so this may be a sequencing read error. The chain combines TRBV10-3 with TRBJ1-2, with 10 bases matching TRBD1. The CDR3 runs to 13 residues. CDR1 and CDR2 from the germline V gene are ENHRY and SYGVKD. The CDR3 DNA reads TGTACCATCAGGGACAGGGGTGACTATGGCTACACCTTC. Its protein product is CTIRDRGDYGYTF.

The CDR3 DNA reads TGTACCAACAGGATCGGGGTTAAAGAGACCCAGTACTTC. The encoded protein is CTNRIGVKETQYF. The chain carries TRBV11-2 and TRBJ2-5, with D perhaps being TRBD1 or TRBD2 (5 bases each). Germline CDR1 and CDR2: SGHAT and FQNNGV. CDR3 length: 13 amino acids.

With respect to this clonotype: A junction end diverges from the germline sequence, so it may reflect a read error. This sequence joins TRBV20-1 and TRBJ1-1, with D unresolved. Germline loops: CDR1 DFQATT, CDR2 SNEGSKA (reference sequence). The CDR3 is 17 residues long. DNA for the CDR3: TGCAGTGCTAGAGATGGTCTAGGGATATACATGAACCCTGAAGCTTTCTTT. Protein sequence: CSARDGLGIYMNPEAFF.

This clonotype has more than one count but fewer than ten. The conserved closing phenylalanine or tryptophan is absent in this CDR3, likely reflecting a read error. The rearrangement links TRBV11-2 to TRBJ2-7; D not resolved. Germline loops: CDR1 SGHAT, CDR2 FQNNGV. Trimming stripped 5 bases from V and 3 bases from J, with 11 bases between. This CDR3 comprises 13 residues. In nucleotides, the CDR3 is TGTGCCAGCAGCATTTTCCATAGCTACGAGCAGTACTTG. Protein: CASSIFHSYEQYL.

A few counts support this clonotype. CDR3 loop: CATGTGGLSGELFF. The CDR3, as DNA: TGTGCCACCGGGACAGGGGGCTTATCCGGGGAGCTGTTTTTT. The chain has TRBV24-1 and TRBJ2-2; 12 bases match TRBD1. With 9 bases clipped from V and 6 bases from J, the junction kept 4 bases outside the gene matches. The V gene's germline CDR1 is KGHDR and CDR2 SFDVKD. The CDR3 sequence is 14 residues long.

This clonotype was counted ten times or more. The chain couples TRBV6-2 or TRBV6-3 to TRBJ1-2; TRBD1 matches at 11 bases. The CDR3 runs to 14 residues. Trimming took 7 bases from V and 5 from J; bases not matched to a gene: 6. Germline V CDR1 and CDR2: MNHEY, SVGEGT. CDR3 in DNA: TGTGCCAGCACCGGGGACAGGGGGATTTATGGCTACACCTTC. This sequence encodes CASTGDRGIYGYTF.

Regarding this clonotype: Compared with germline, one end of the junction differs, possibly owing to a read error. The CDR3 here is CASSFSPGANERFF. Written as DNA, the CDR3 is TGTGCCAGCAGCTTTAGTCCGGGAGCGAATGAGCGGTTCTTC. This sequence joins TRBV11-2 and TRBJ2-1, with a weak D call TRBD2 (6 bases). CDR1 and CDR2 (germline): SGHAT, FQNNGV. The CDR3 loop spans 14 amino acids.

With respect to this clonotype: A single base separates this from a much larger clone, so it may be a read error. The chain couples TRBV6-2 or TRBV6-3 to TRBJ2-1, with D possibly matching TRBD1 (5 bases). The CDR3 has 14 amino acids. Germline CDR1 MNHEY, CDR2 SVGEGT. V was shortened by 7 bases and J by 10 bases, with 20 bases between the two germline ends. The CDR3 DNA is TGTGCCAGCAACACATCTCGGCGGTCAGGGGAGCAGTTCTTC. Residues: CASNTSRRSGEQFF.